The rows below give T cell receptor beta chains drawn from one sample of a study of blood T cell repertoires in COVID-19. Data came from immunoSEQ multiplex PCR; TCRdb stores just in-frame clones and leaves some out. Of about 160,000 clones in the sample, approximately 82% were seen once. Sequencing used PBMCs or T cells enriched from blood (not recorded which). Receptors originate from a man aged 55 to 69 who had recovered from COVID-19. The conserved cysteine and the conserved F or W are not part of the CDR3 here. D genes are given only for firm matches.

length	V	J	D	CDR3
13	TRBV2	TRBJ1-2	-	ASRPTGGGRYGYT
14	TRBV11-2	TRBJ2-5	TRBD1	ASRLIGDRGRETQY
13	TRBV5-1	TRBJ2-7	-	ASSPGGVADREQY
14	TRBV7-6	TRBJ1-3	-	ASSLGVGFSGNTIY
13	TRBV28	TRBJ1-3	-	ASSSIDISGNTIY
11	TRBV2	TRBJ2-5	TRBD2	ASSQREGETQY
11	TRBV6-9	TRBJ1-4	-	AAPTEGDEKLF
16	TRBV11-3	TRBJ2-3	-	ASSTGQGRPSGSTTQY
14	TRBV9	TRBJ2-1	TRBD2	ASSSTTSGPYNEQF
14	TRBV7-3	TRBJ2-1	TRBD2	ASSLTARGGSNEQF
13	TRBV15	TRBJ2-5	TRBD2	ATSSGGSGSETQY
15	TRBV4-1	TRBJ2-3	TRBD2	ASSHGEAGAFTDTQY
14	TRBV9	TRBJ1-6	-	ASSVAPWAGESPLH
11	TRBV2	TRBJ2-3	TRBD2	ASTASGTDTQY
14	TRBV14	TRBJ1-6	-	ASSQVGGAVNSPLH
13	TRBV20-1	TRBJ1-6	-	SASGGGSYNSPLH
12	TRBV28	TRBJ2-1	-	ASWFGGGRNEQF
11	TRBV24-1	TRBJ2-2	-	ATKQTNTGELF
12	TRBV9	TRBJ2-1	TRBD2	ASSVGTSVNEQF
14	TRBV30	TRBJ1-2	-	AWTRELGHFNYGYT
13	TRBV19	TRBJ2-1	TRBD2	ASSGTSGSVYEQF
12	TRBV6-5	TRBJ1-1	-	ASRDINMNTEAF
15	TRBV7-2	TRBJ2-7	-	ASSRFGTFGGGYEQY
16	TRBV19	TRBJ1-6	TRBD1	ASSIYPQGSSYNSPLH
10	TRBV6-5	TRBJ1-2	-	ASSLEVYGYT
16	TRBV11-2	TRBJ2-7	TRBD1	ASSFSAAPGQSSYEQY
11	TRBV7-9	TRBJ1-2	TRBD1	ASSPPDRDGYT
12	TRBV9	TRBJ2-1	-	ASSVDPGYNEQF
10	TRBV2	TRBJ2-5	-	ASSTGEETQY
14	TRBV5-4	TRBJ2-2	TRBD1	ASSFARGPNTGELF
19	TRBV27	TRBJ2-3	TRBD2	ASSSPNRPLRGGRSTDTQY
12	TRBV5-1	TRBJ1-2	TRBD1	ASSLAGQYYGYT
14	TRBV21-1	TRBJ1-5	-	ASSKKGGRGHQPQH
10	TRBV12-5	TRBJ2-7	-	ASGPRGDEQY
11	TRBV12-5	TRBJ2-1	-	ASGLGGNNEQF
13	TRBV14	TRBJ2-1	-	ASSQEQFFYNEQF
16	TRBV7-9	TRBJ2-1	-	ASSSYGGAVSRDHEQF
14	TRBV28	TRBJ2-7	TRBD2	ASSLVLAGQYYEQY
15	TRBV4-2	TRBJ2-4	TRBD2	ASSPLGGGAEANIQY
15	TRBV5-8	TRBJ2-3	TRBD1	ASSSWIGGAGTDTQY
13	TRBV5-5	TRBJ1-2	TRBD1	ASSLVSRQGNGYT
12	TRBV6-4	TRBJ1-2	TRBD1	ASSPGTVGYGYT
12	TRBV3-1/TRBV3-2	TRBJ2-1	TRBD2	ASRRGTSPNEQF
11	TRBV7-2	TRBJ2-7	-	ASSLSMTYEQY
12	TRBV5-1	TRBJ2-7	TRBD1	ASSVGQGAYEQY
13	TRBV3-1/TRBV3-2	TRBJ2-7	TRBD2	ASSQAGTSGYEQY
12	TRBV7-2	TRBJ1-6	-	ASTPEGTRSPLH
13	TRBV7-3	TRBJ2-3	-	ASSLTGRATDTQY
11	TRBV3-1/TRBV3-2	TRBJ1-1	-	ASSRAYGTEAF